These T cell receptor beta chains were read from a single sample in a study of CD8 T cells in ankylosing spondylitis. TCRdb redid the calling of the 5' RACE reads with MiXCR, one entry per CDR3 protein. This table has 250,000 or so distinct CDR3 sequences, around 25% appearing once. The sequenced material came from blood, either unsorted or a sorted T cell fraction (not recorded which). All receptors derive from a male donor with ankylosing spondylitis or in good health (not recorded which). Each CDR3 is given with its conserved first and last residue. The order of the fields is clone size, D gene, V gene, J gene, CDR3 protein, CDR3 DNA. The D gene is left open where the match is weak. Size is omitted from some rows. Given values are once, few, many or a class for expanded clones.

>many|-|TRBV6-1|TRBJ1-5
CASSSDIFYQPQHF
TGTGCCAGCAGCTCCGACATCTTTTATCAGCCCCAGCATTTT
>-|-|TRBV9|TRBJ2-7
CASSVGAGSSYEQYF
TGTGCCAGCAGCGTAGGGGCAGGGAGCTCCTACGAGCAGTACTTC
>-|-|TRBV2|TRBJ2-1
CASSEVGRNVRNEQFF
TGTGCCAGCAGTGAAGTCGGCCGGAACGTGCGAAATGAGCAGTTCTTC
>-|-|TRBV9|TRBJ1-1
CASSALRDTNTEAFF
TGTGCCAGCAGCGCACTCCGGGACACGAACACTGAAGCTTTCTTT
>-|-|TRBV12-2|TRBJ2-3
CASRSRRLVDRDTQYF
TGTGCAAGTCGATCGCGCCGACTAGTGGATAGAGATACGCAGTATTTT
>-|TRBD1|TRBV28|TRBJ2-7
CASSLGDRVQTSSYEQYF
TGTGCCAGCAGTTTAGGGGACAGGGTCCAGACAAGCTCCTACGAGCAGTACTTC
>many|-|TRBV12-3/TRBV12-4|TRBJ2-7
CASSRTFYEQYF
TGTGCCAGCAGCCGGACCTTTTACGAGCAGTACTTC
>-|TRBD1|TRBV3-1|TRBJ2-5
CASSQDRVGQETQYF
TGTGCCAGCAGCCAGGACAGGGTCGGGCAAGAGACCCAGTACTTC
>-|TRBD1|TRBV20-1|TRBJ1-5
CSAMGQDKGGQPQHF
TGCAGTGCTATGGGACAGGACAAAGGGGGTCAGCCCCAGCATTTT
>-|-|TRBV20-1|TRBJ2-7
CSARDGGTSSYEQYF
TGCAGTGCTAGGGATGGAGGGACAAGCTCCTACGAGCAGTACTTC
>-|TRBD1|TRBV10-3|TRBJ1-1
CAIRSTDRGGTEAFF
TGTGCCATCAGGAGTACAGACAGGGGAGGAACTGAAGCTTTCTTT
>-|-|TRBV2|TRBJ2-7
CASSEAGQGHEQYF
TGTGCCAGCAGTGAAGCGGGGCAGGGCCACGAGCAGTACTTC
>few|-|TRBV29-1|TRBJ2-7
CSVVPGTYEQYF
TGCAGCGTTGTCCCTGGGACCTACGAGCAGTACTTC
>once|-|TRBV28|TRBJ2-7
CASSFDSLGEQYF
TGTGCCAGCAGTTTTGACAGCCTGGGAGAGCAGTACTTC
>few|TRBD1|TRBV12-3/TRBV12-4|TRBJ1-6
CASSQTGIYNSPLHF
TGTGCCAGCAGCCAGACAGGGATCTATAATTCACCCCTCCACTTT
>many|-|TRBV20-1|TRBJ1-1
CSAPKEMNTEAFF
TGCAGTGCTCCTAAGGAGATGAACACTGAAGCTTTCTTT
>many|-|TRBV6-5|TRBJ2-1
CASSRGNEQFF
TGTGCCAGCAGTCGAGGCAATGAGCAGTTCTTC
>many|-|TRBV12-3/TRBV12-4|TRBJ2-7
CASSFVGASYEQYF
TGTGCCAGCAGTTTTGTGGGGGCCTCCTACGAGCAGTACTTC
>-|-|TRBV20-1|TRBJ1-4
CSANGGGLRATNEKLFF
TGCAGTGCTAATGGGGGAGGGCTGAGGGCAACTAATGAAAAACTGTTTTTT
>many|TRBD1|TRBV7-9|TRBJ2-6
CASSLARGPANVLTF
TGTGCCAGCAGCTTAGCCAGGGGGCCGGCCAACGTCCTGACTTTC
>few|-|TRBV20-1|TRBJ2-7
CSATEGADEQYF
TGCAGTGCTACGGAGGGGGCCGACGAGCAGTACTTC